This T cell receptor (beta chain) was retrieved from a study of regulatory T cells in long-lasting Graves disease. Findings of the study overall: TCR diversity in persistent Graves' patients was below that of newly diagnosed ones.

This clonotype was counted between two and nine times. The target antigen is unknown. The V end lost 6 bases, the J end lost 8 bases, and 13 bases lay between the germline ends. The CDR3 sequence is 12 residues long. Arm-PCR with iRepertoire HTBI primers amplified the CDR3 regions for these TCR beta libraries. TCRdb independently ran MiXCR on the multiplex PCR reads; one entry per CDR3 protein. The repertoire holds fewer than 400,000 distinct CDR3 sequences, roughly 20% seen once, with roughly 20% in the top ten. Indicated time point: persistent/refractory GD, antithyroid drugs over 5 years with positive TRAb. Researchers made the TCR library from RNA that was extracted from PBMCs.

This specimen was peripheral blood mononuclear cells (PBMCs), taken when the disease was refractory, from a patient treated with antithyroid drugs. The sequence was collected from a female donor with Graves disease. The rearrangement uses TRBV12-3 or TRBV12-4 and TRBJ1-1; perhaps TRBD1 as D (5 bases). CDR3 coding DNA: TGTGCCAGCAGAAGGACAAGGCAGGAAGCTTTCTTT. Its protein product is CASRRTRQEAFF.